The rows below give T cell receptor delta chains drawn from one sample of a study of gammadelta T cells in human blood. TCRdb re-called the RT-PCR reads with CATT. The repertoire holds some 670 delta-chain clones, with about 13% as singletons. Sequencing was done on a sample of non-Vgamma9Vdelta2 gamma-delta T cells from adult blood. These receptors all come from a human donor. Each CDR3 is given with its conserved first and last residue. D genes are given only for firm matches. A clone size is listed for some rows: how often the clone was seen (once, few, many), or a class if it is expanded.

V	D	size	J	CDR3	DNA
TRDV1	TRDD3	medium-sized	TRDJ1	CALGEAPLLWIRGPTDKLIF	TGTGCTCTTGGGGAAGCCCCATTGCTTTGGATACGGGGACCCACCGATAAACTCATCTTT
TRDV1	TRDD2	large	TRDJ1	CALGELFLGGPSWYTDKLIF	TGTGCTCTTGGGGAACTCTTCCTAGGGGGTCCTAGCTGGTACACCGATAAACTCATCTTT
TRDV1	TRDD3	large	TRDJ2	CALGTKLRYWGIPTALTAQLFF	TGTGCTCTTGGAACCAAACTACGGTACTGGGGGATACCCACCGCTTTGACAGCACAACTCTTCTTT
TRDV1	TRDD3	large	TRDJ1	CALGEPSTYGYWGLGPKGWDKLIF	TGTGCTCTTGGGGAACCCTCAACCTACGGGTACTGGGGTTTGGGCCCTAAAGGGTGGGATAAACTCATCTTT
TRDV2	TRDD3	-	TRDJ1	CACDSITGGPPGGTDKLIF	TGTGCCTGTGACTCAATTACTGGGGGTCCCCCCGGTGGGACCGATAAACTCATCTTT
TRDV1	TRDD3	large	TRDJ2	CALGVSRAQVHWGIPIQVATAQLFF	TGTGCTCTTGGGGTCTCTCGGGCCCAGGTCCACTGGGGGATACCCATTCAAGTCGCGACAGCACAACTCTTCTTT
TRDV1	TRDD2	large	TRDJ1	CALGDSLPRFSGFFFKYTDKLIF	TGTGCTCTTGGGGATTCCCTTCCTAGATTTTCTGGGTTCTTTTTTAAGTACACCGATAAACTCATCTTT
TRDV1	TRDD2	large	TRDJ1	CALGELHPATFLMIGITLRYTDKLIF	TGTGCTCTTGGGGAACTACACCCCGCGACCTTCCTAATGATCGGTATAACGCTTCGGTACACCGATAAACTCATCTTT
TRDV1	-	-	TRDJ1	CALGELAMFLLLSSGGIRGGTDKLIF	-
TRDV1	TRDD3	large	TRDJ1	CALGERPVLYYFLGDFYIDKLIF	TGTGCTCTTGGGGAACGCCCCGTCCTTTATTATTTTCTGGGGGATTTTTACATCGATAAACTCATCTTT
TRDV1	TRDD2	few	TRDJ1	CALGEPGSGYAFLFFGMVGGNTDKLIF	TGTGCTCTTGGGGAACCGGGATCCGGTTACGCCTTCCTATTTTTCGGCATGGTCGGGGGAAACACCGATAAACTCATCTTT
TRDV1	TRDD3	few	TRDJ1	CALGVSGSDTLGRWGIRTDKLIF	TGTGCTCTTGGGGTATCTGGTTCTGACACCCTGGGCCGCTGGGGGATACGGACCGATAAACTCATCTTT
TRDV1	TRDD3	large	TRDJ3	CALGELPGGYAFFSSWDTRQMFF	TGTGCTCTTGGGGAACTCCCGGGGGGATACGCCTTCTTCAGCTCCTGGGACACCCGACAGATGTTTTTC
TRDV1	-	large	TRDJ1	CALGGSFLPYWGPRGSDKLIF	TGTGCTCTTGGGGGGTCCTTCCTTCCGTACTGGGGGCCACGAGGGAGCGATAAACTCATCTTT
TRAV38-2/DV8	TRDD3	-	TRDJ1	CAYQSPRGYAGMADKLIF	TGTGCTTATCAGTCCCCTCGGGGATACGCGGGGATGGCCGATAAACTCATCTTT
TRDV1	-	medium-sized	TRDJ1	CALGELIFIPLGFRPDKLIF	TGTGCTCTTGGGGAACTCATTTTTATTCCCCTGGGGTTTAGACCCGATAAACTCATCTTT
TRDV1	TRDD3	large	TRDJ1	CALGDHPFLRFDEYWGTPGPYTDKLIF	TGTGCTCTTGGGGACCACCCCTTCCTCCGCTTTGACGAGTACTGGGGGACCCCTGGTCCGTACACCGATAAACTCATCTTT
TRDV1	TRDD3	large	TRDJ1	CALGMTSGVIASGYWGILVPFKLIF	TGTGCTCTTGGGATGACAAGTGGGGTTATCGCCTCGGGGTACTGGGGGATATTAGTGCCCTTTAAACTCATCTTT
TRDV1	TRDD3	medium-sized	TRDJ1	CALGELDSQYWGSNSDKLIF	TGTGCTCTTGGGGAACTCGATAGTCAGTACTGGGGGAGTAATTCCGATAAACTCATCTTT
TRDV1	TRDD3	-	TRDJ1	CALGERWGYAAYTDKLIF	TGTGCTCTTGGGGAACGGTGGGGATACGCCGCCTACACCGATAAACTCATCTTT
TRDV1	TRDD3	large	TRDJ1	CALGERGRPPGPYWGTRRYTDKLIF	TGTGCTCTTGGGGAACGGGGGCGTCCCCCCGGTCCCTACTGGGGAACCAGAAGGTACACCGATAAACTCATCTTT
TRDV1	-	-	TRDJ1	CALGEPLSRLGYTDKLIF	TGTGCTCTTGGGGAACCCCTATCAAGGCTCGGGTACACCGATAAACTCATCTTT
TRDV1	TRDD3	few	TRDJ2	CALGEGTSLPAPTGGPALTAQLFF	TGTGCTCTTGGGGAAGGTACTAGCCTTCCAGCCCCTACTGGGGGACCCGCTTTGACAGCACAACTCTTCTTT
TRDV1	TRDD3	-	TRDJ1	CALGDQGGILGGYTDKLIF	TGTGCTCTTGGGGATCAGGGGGGGATACTGGGGGGGTACACCGATAAACTCATCTTT
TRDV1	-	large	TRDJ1	CALGELLFPGIIFHWDDEPYTDKLIF	TGTGCTCTTGGGGAACTCCTTTTCCCCGGTATCATTTTCCACTGGGACGATGAACCTTACACCGATAAACTCATCTTT
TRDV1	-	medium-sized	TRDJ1	CALGEKGAGKVTDKLIF	TGTGCTCTTGGGGAGAAAGGAGCCGGAAAAGTAACCGATAAACTCATCTTT
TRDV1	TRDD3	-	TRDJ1	CALTLPIEGGVLGVTYTDKLIF	TGTGCCCTTACTCTCCCCATTGAGGGTGGCGTACTGGGGGTTACGTACACCGATAAACTCATCTTT
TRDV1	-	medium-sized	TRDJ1	CALGELWDPLYTLWSAGKLIF	TGTGCTCTTGGGGAACTGTGGGACCCTCTTTATACCCTATGGTCCGCGGGTAAACTCATCTTT
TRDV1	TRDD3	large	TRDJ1	CALGNPNTLLPKRTGGLNKLIF	TGTGCTCTTGGGAACCCCAATACCTTGCTCCCAAAACGTACTGGGGGACTGAACAAACTCATCTTT
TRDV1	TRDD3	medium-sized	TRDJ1	CALGEWVFLGRGIPLSYTDKLIF	TGTGCTCTTGGGGAATGGGTCTTCCTAGGTCGGGGGATACCCTTATCGTACACCGATAAACTCATCTTT
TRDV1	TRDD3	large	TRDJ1	CALGNPSTVGGYGTDKLIF	TGTGCTCTTGGGAACCCATCAACAGTTGGGGGATACGGCACCGATAAACTCATCTTT
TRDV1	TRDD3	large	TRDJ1	CALGDYCLLGYWGIQWGYTDKLIF	TGTGCTCTTGGGGACTACTGCCTACTTGGGTACTGGGGGATACAGTGGGGGTACACCGATAAACTCATCTTT
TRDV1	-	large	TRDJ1	CALGEDSVLWTVLPYSKLIF	TGTGCTCTTGGGGAAGATTCCGTACTGTGGACTGTACTGCCCTACTCCAAACTCATCTTT
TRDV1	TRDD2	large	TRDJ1	CALGENFLLVLAWYTDKLIF	TGTGCTCTTGGGGAAAACTTCCTACTCGTACTGGCCTGGTACACCGATAAACTCATCTTT
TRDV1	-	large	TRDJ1	CALGDDYENDKLIF	TGTGCTCTTGGGGATGACTACGAAAACGATAAACTCATCTTT
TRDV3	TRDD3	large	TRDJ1	CASPRRDWGNMLGPDTDKLIF	TGTGCCTCCCCCCGTCGGGACTGGGGGAATATGTTGGGGCCTGACACCGATAAACTCATCTTT
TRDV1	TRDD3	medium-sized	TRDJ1	CALGARGVWIRLPKMYTDKLIF	TGTGCTCTTGGGGCCCGGGGGGTATGGATACGCTTACCTAAAATGTACACCGATAAACTCATCTTT
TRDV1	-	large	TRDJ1	CALGEPFPLLALYDKLIF	TGTGCTCTTGGGGAACCATTTCCCCTATTAGCCCTTTACGATAAACTCATCTTT
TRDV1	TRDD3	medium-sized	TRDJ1	CALGELTSPQSPFYWGIRRTDKLIF	TGTGCTCTTGGGGAACTAACGTCCCCGCAAAGTCCGTTCTACTGGGGGATACGCCGGACCGATAAACTCATCTTT
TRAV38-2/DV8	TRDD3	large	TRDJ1	CAYRKTSLYWGIPTDKLIF	TGTGCTTATAGGAAGACTTCCCTTTACTGGGGGATACCCACCGATAAACTCATCTTT
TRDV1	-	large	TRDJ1	CALGESLGLPSFLYWGPYTDKLIF	TGTGCTCTTGGGGAATCTTTAGGGCTGCCTTCCTTCTTGTACTGGGGTCCGTACACCGATAAACTCATCTTT
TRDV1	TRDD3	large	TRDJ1	CALGDCPTYWGIRTDKLIF	TGTGCTCTTGGGGATTGTCCGACCTACTGGGGGATAAGGACCGATAAACTCATCTTT
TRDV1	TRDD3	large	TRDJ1	CALGELAVLGVYTDKLIF	TGTGCTCTTGGGGAACTAGCCGTCCTGGGGGTTTACACCGATAAACTCATCTTT
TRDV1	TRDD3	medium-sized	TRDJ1	CALGELPRNYLGGDTDKLIF	TGTGCTCTTGGGGAACTTCCCCGAAACTATCTGGGGGGGGACACCGATAAACTCATCTTT
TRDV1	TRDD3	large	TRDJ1	CALGEDGDLTSYPGDTGKLIF	TGTGCTCTTGGGGAAGATGGCGACCTCACTTCCTACCCGGGGGATACGGGTAAACTCATCTTT
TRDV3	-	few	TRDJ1	CAFISPPLPPLYTDKLIF	TGTGCCTTTATTAGTCCCCCGTTACCGCCGCTGTACACCGATAAACTCATCTTT
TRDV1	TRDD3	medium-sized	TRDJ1	CALGELTNWGIFGIPNTDKLIF	TGTGCTCTTGGGGAACTAACCAACTGGGGGATATTCGGCATCCCCAACACCGATAAACTCATCTTT
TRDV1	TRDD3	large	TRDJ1	CALGEFIPTFWGILVTVGKLIF	TGTGCTCTTGGGGAGTTTATTCCTACCTTCTGGGGGATACTAGTTACGGTTGGTAAACTCATCTTT
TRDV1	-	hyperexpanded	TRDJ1	CALGEPCPVGPQILRGMSRFWTDKLIF	TGTGCTCTTGGGGAACCCTGCCCGGTGGGGCCTCAAATCCTCAGAGGGATGAGCCGGTTTTGGACCGATAAACTCATCTTT
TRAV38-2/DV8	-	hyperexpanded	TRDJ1	CAYREASWGPLGLYTDKLIF	TGTGCTTATAGGGAGGCGAGCTGGGGTCCCCTGGGGCTGTACACCGATAAACTCATCTTT
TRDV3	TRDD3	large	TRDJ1	CAFSGCVWGTEYTDKLIF	TGTGCCTTTTCCGGATGTGTCTGGGGGACCGAGTACACCGATAAACTCATCTTT
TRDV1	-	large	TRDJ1	CALGEVDEGDKLIF	TGTGCTCTTGGGGAAGTCGACGAGGGGGATAAACTCATCTTT
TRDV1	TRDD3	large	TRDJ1	CALGECHLLGAWGLYTDKLIF	TGTGCTCTTGGGGAATGTCATTTACTGGGGGCCTGGGGCCTTTACACCGATAAACTCATCTTT
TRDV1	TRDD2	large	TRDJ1	CALGELTQPPGRLPRPTGAYTDKLIF	TGTGCTCTTGGGGAACTTACTCAGCCACCCGGCCGCCTTCCTCGGCCTACGGGAGCCTACACCGATAAACTCATCTTT
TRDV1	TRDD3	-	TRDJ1	CALGEGASYLLYWGILYTDKLIF	TGTGCTCTTGGGGAAGGAGCTTCCTACCTATTGTACTGGGGGATACTATACACCGATAAACTCATCTTT
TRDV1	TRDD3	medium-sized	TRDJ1	CALLIPGRTWGIGQTDKLIF	TGTGCTCTGCTTATTCCCGGGCGCACGTGGGGGATTGGGCAAACCGATAAACTCATCTTT
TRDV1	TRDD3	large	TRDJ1	CALGEALPSYWGIRTTDKLIF	TGTGCTCTTGGGGAAGCTCTACCGTCATACTGGGGGATACGAACTACCGATAAACTCATCTTT
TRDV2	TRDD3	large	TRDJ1	CACDPLLLGETPKLIF	TGTGCCTGTGACCCCCTCCTACTGGGGGAGACTCCTAAACTCATCTTT
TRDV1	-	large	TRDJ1	CALGEDRRQFLYWVTLKSSDKLIF	TGTGCTCTTGGGGAAGACCGGCGGCAGTTTCTTTACTGGGTCACCTTAAAGTCATCCGATAAACTCATCTTT
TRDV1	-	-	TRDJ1	CALGAAFLVDRGWDRGSGDHDKLIF	TGTGCTCTTGGGGCCGCCTTCCTAGTAGATCGGGGGTGGGACCGGGGCTCGGGGGATCACGATAAACTCATCTTT